This T cell receptor beta chain was identified in a study of cytomegalovirus exposure and HLA in healthy donors (dated by TCRdb to 2016 to 2017). Describing the broader study: In an earlier analysis of fewer than 750 of the donors, 250 to 300 Gb of sequence data and 90 million to 130 million unique TCR beta sequences from about 179 million T cells were reported. An early release covering 550 to 650 HLA-typed donors comprised roughly 300 gigabases of sequencing data and around 86 million unique TCR sequences. Of the 398 genotyped donors, 81% were placed in the genetic ancestry cluster associated with self-reported Caucasian donors. The study aimed to test whether signatures of past pathogen exposure could be identified by cataloging public T cell receptors. Using immunosequencing, the study profiled T cell repertoires from roughly 650 subjects and related those repertoires to cytomegalovirus serostatus. Along with the approximately 650-subject first cohort, a separate validation cohort of over 90 different subjects was used. High-throughput TCR immunosequencing, statistical association of individual TCRs with disease status, and machine learning were combined to predict cytomegalovirus infection status. To study patterns of TCR occurrence, a later analysis re-analyzed previously published TCR beta repertoires from around 660 donors and added high-resolution HLA genotyping. Rather than using new phenotypic data, the later analysis identified candidate immune exposures from TCR beta sequences and from how often those sequences occurred across donors. An earlier analysis of several hundred of the donors applied high-throughput TCR beta sequencing to assess whether each TCR beta V gene segment acted as functional or pseudogenic. Donor age, sex, ethnicity and CMV serostatus were compiled together with the repertoire data. A later genetic analysis used genome-wide SNP genotypes for about 60% of the roughly 670 donors, treating that subset as a discovery cohort. All discovery cohort repertoires had been generated using a single sequencing platform. Both class I and class II loci were covered by HLA typing, at four-digit resolution. Typing coverage differed by locus: A, B, C, DRB1 and DQB1 were typed in about 620-640 donors, DQA1 in 522, DPA1 in approximately 600, and DPB1 in around 490. Four or five DR-DQ haplotypes were handled as single units for association and clustering because linkage in the cohort was strong. On average, approximately 250,000 unique TCR beta nucleotide sequences were sequenced per donor among a few hundred genotyped donors of the cohort, with about 19% of those sequences being non-productive. On the study overall, not on this receptor specifically: This cohort had only TCR beta chains sequenced, and the lack of alpha or paired-chain data limited which features could be detected. Because HLA typing was unavailable for some donors at each locus, only the typed subset was used in association tests. In a later analysis, HLA-associated TCR beta chains were found to be more clonally expanded and to have lower generation probabilities than equally common non-associated chains. A further reported finding was that TCR beta sequences accurately predicted the HLA-A and HLA-B alleles for most subjects in the first cohort. Broadly in line with IMGT annotations, most TCR beta V segments showed up in productive rearrangements about 87% or about 30% of the time in an earlier analysis of 587 of the donors. According to a later analysis, parvovirus B19, influenza, CMV and Epstein-Barr virus appeared linked to several top co-occurrence clusters. Sequencing depth was assumed to be roughly uniform across donors in the presence/absence analyses, though that assumption may not hold. Most TCR sequences were seen in very few donors, while some public TCRs were found in many individuals. Compared with the roughly 670-donor mean, donors in an Asian-associated ancestry cluster had fewer N-insertions in productive TCRs, according to a later genetic analysis. Cytomegalovirus status was reported to be diagnosed by the classifier with high specificity and sensitivity in both the original and validation cohorts. In a later analysis, the rate of TCR association differed among HLA loci, with DRB1 alleles having the most associated TCRs and HLA-C alleles having the fewest. About 17 rarely observed V segments, including chromosome 9 orphons, were excluded from the earlier analysis of several hundred of the donors because counts were too low. A later genetic analysis associated a missense DCLRE1C variant with V-gene and J-gene trimming of TCR beta chains, and an independent cohort replicated the association. The authors suggested that the approach could potentially be extended to other disease states and immunological phenotypes. When HLA alleles, especially DR and DQ, strongly co-occurred, attributing TCR associations to individual alleles was difficult. Most CMV-associated TCR beta chains appeared to be HLA-restricted in a later analysis, and the HLA associations seemed to be driven largely by CMV exposure. A cluster of highly shared sequence variants was judged likely to be a technical artifact of the sequencing pipeline. A total of 164 TCR beta chains were listed by the study as associated with cytomegalovirus. Immune exposure information for the cohort was limited to CMV serostatus. In vitro tests confirmed that a few of the cytomegalovirus-associated TCR beta chains recognize cytomegalovirus antigens. The 87-base-pair reads could not distinguish some IMGT-functional V segments, including TRBV6-2 and TRBV6-3, so those segments were excluded. At a false discovery rate of 0.05, a later analysis linked fewer than 20,000 TCR beta sequences to specific HLA alleles. Correlated functional status among segregating V segments might be attributable to linkage disequilibrium, but an unknown experimental factor could not be ruled out.

Library generation was performed with the immunoSEQ multiplex PCR assay. For the multiplex PCR, a mixture combining 60 forward primers for TCR Vbeta segments and 13 reverse primers for TCR Jbeta segments was used. The CDR3 region of rearranged TCR beta genes was amplified from genomic DNA by a multiplex PCR assay. The amplified TCR beta libraries were sequenced on the Illumina HiSeq System as 87-base-pair reads. From the authors' description of their analysis: In a later analysis, 77 million or so unique TCR beta chains were counted across the roughly 610 repertoires, and roughly 11 million of these chains were shared by at least two donors. Raw reads were error-corrected and collapsed into unique sequences with a nearest-neighbor algorithm that merged closely related sequences to remove PCR and sequencing errors. To assign V, D and J gene segments, CDR3 sequences were aligned to IMGT reference sequences. For a sequence to be retained, a match of at least six nucleotides was required to both a V gene segment and a J gene segment. Rearrangements were called productive when the CDR3 lacked stop codons and stayed in frame with V and J; all others were non-productive. CDR3 was defined according to IMGT convention as the region running from the second conserved V-encoded cysteine to the conserved J-encoded phenylalanine. Sequences without an unambiguous match to a single V gene segment were excluded from the earlier analysis of several hundred of the donors. An earlier analysis of around 600 of the donors classified V segments as functional when productive rearrangements were above 56.7% and as segregating when the standard deviation between donors was above 5%. A statistical classification framework was built to diagnose cytomegalovirus status from the catalog of TCR beta chain sequences. In a later analysis, TCR nucleotide sequences were compared against IMGT/GENE-DB human TR gene sequences so that V and J genes could be assigned. The TCRdist pipeline was used in a later analysis to assign CDR3 sequences and most-parsimonious VDJ recombination scenarios. A later analysis defined each TCR beta chain by its CDR3 amino acid sequence plus V-gene family, and excluded reads lacking a unique V-gene family. To address suspected cross-contamination and a sequencing artifact, a later analysis removed roughly 640 highly shared, low-generation-probability nucleotide sequences. In a later analysis, a clonal expansion index for each public chain was calculated from normalized within-repertoire ranks of inferred template counts. In a later analysis, generation probabilities were computed using a VDJ recombination model fitted to out-of-frame rearrangements, and the results were checked against IGoR. Hypergeometric tests were used in a later analysis to score TCR-TCR, TCR-HLA and TCR-CMV co-occurrence, with a repertoire-size bias correction applied to the TCR pairs. In a later analysis, false discovery rates were estimated by permuting HLA or CMV assignments 20 times. In a later analysis, co-occurring TCRs were grouped using DBSCAN, and TCRdist sequence similarity was added for clustering within HLA-allele-positive subsets. For co-occurrence clustering, repertoires with fewer than 30,000 or more than 120,000 public chains were excluded, along with five repertoires with anomalous nucleotide sharing. TCRdb re-hosts the immuneACCESS table, in-frame sequences only. Its copies lack some clones; in the studies checked, an unresolved V gene accounts for under half of them, and the cause for the rest is not known. V and J calls and clone size come straight from that table; D and trimming were deduced from the DNA. The sample yields about 120,000 clones; about three quarters were counted once. In total, the top ten clones hold roughly 5.9% of the sample.

In total, 666 healthy bone marrow donors made up the cohort. At the time of sampling, every cohort member was nominally healthy, though immune exposures that went unrecorded were likely present. The donor tested CMV seronegative and was one of the 352 seronegative cohort members. Every donor gave a peripheral blood sample, and the peripheral blood mononuclear cells from that sample were used for TCR beta sequencing. Genomic DNA extraction from the blood cell samples was performed with the Qiagen DNeasy Blood Extraction Kit. The CDR3 measures 16 amino acids from cysteine to phenylalanine. Of the read, only the CDR3 DNA is kept; its 48 bases are in frame from base 1. Sequences MDHEN (CDR1) and SYDVKM (CDR2) are obtained from the germline V gene. Ends trimmed: V by 0 bases, J by 3 bases; bases unmatched to a gene: 5. In the case of this clone: The specificity of this receptor is unknown. The record has no base qualities; no much larger clone is one base away.

The chain was built from TRBV28 and TRBJ2-1; 7 junctional bases match TRBD2. The TCR sequence derives from a woman aged 40 to 55 in good health and CMV-seronegative. The sequencing input was PBMCs. The nucleotide sequence reads as follows: TGTGCCAGCAGTTTATGGGGTCTAGCGGACTACAATGAGCAGTTCTTC. It codes for CASSLWGLADYNEQFF.